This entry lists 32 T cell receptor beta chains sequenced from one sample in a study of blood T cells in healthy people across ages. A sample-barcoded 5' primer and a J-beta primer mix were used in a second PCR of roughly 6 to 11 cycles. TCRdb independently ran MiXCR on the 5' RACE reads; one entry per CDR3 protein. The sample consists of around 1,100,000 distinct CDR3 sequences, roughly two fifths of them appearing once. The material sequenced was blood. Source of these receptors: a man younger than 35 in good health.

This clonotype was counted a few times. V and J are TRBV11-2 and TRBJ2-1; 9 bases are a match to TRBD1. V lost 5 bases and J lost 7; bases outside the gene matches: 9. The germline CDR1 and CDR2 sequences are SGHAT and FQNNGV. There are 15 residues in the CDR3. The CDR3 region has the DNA TGTGCCAGCAGCGGGGGACAGGGTGTATGGAATGAGCAGTTCTTC. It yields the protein CASSGGQGVWNEQFF.

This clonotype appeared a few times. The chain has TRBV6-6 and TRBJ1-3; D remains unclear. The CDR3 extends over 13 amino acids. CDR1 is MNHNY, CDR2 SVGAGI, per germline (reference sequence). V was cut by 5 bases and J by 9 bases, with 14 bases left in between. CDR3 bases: TGTGCCAGCAGTGGTAGTCAGGCTGGCACCATATATTTT. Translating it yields CASSGSQAGTIYF.

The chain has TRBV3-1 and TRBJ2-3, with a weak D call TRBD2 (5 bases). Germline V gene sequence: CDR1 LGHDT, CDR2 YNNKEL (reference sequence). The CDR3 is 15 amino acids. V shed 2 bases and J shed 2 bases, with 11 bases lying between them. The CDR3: CASSQTRRDTDTQYF. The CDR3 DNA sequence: TGTGCCAGCAGCCAAACGCGTCGGGACACAGATACGCAGTATTTT.

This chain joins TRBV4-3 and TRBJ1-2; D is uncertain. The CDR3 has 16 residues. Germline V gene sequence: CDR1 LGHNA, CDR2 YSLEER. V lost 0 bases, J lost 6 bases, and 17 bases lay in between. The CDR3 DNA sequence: TGCGCCAGCAGCCAAGATTGGTCGGCCCCCAGAGATGGCTACACCTTC. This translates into CASSQDWSAPRDGYTF.

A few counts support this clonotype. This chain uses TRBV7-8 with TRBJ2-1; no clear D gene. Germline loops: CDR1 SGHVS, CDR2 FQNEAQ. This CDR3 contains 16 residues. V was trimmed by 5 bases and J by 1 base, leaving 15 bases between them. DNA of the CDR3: TGTGCCAGCAGCCCCGGTCGCGGTTGGTCCTACAATGAGCAGTTCTTC. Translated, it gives CASSPGRGWSYNEQFF.

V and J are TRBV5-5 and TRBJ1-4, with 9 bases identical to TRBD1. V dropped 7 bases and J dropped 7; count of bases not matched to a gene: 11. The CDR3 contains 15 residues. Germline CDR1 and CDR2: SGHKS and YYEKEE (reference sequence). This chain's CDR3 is CASHTPTGGSEKLFF. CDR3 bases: TGTGCCAGCCATACCCCGACAGGGGGTAGTGAAAAACTGTTTTTT.

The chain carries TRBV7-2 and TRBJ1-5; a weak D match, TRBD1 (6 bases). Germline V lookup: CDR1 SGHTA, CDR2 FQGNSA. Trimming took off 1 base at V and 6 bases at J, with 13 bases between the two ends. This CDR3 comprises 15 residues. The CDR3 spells CASSLVSDSAQPQHF. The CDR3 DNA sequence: TGTGCCAGCAGCTTAGTATCGGACAGTGCTCAGCCCCAGCATTTT. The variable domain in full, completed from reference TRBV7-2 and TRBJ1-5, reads GAGVSQSPSNKVTEKGKDVELRCDPISGHTALYWYRQSLGQGLEFLIYFQGNSAPDKSGLPSDRFSAERTGGSVSTLTIQRTQQEDSAVYLCASSLVSDSAQPQHFGDGTRLSIL.

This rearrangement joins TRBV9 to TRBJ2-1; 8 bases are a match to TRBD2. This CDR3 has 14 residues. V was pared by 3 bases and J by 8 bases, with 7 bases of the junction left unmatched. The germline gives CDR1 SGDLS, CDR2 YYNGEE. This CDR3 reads CASSGTSPGDEQFF. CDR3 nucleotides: TGTGCCAGCAGCGGGACTAGCCCTGGGGATGAGCAGTTCTTC.

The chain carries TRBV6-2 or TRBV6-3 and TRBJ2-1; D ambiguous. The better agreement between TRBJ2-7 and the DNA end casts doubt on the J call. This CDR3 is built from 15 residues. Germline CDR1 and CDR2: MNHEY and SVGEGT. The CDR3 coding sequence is TGTGCCAGCAGTTACCGGCACGGAACGGTCTACGAGCAGTACTTC. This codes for CASSYRHGTVYEQYF.

CDR3 nucleotide sequence: TGTGCCAGCAACCACCGACAGGGGACGAACACTGAAGCTTTCTTT. Amino acids: CASNHRQGTNTEAFF. The chain employs TRBV7-9 and TRBJ1-1; 8 nucleotides align to TRBD1. V was clipped by 7 bases and J by 1 base; unmatched bases: 8. CDR1 SEHNR and CDR2 FQNEAQ come from the germline V gene (reference sequence). The CDR3 has 15 amino acids.

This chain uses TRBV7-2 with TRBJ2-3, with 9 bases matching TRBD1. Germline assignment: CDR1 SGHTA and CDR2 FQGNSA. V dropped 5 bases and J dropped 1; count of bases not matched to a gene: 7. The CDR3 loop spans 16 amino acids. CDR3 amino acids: CASSPRDRVGTDTQYF. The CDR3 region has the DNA TGTGCCAGCAGCCCAAGGGACAGGGTAGGCACAGATACGCAGTATTTT.

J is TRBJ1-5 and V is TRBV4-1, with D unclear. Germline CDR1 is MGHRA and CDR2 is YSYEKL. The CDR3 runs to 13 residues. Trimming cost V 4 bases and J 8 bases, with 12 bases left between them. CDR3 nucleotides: TGCGCCAGCAGCCCACTGATCCGGGAGCCCCAGCATTTT. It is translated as CASSPLIREPQHF.

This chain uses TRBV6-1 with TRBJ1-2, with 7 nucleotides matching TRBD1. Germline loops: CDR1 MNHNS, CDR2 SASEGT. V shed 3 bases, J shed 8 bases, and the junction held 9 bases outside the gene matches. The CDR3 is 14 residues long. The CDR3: CASSESDRSGGYTF. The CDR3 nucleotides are TGTGCCAGCAGTGAGTCGGACAGGTCAGGCGGCTACACCTTC.

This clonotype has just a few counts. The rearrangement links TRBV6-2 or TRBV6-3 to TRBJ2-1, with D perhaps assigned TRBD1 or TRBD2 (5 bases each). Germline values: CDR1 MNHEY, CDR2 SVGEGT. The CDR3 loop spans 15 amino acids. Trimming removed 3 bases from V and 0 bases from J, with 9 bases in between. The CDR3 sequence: CASSYRDGSYNEQFF. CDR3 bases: TGTGCCAGCAGTTATAGGGACGGCTCCTACAATGAGCAGTTCTTC.

The CDR3 loop reads CSARDPGSDGYTF. CDR3 sequence (DNA): TGCAGTGCTAGAGACCCGGGGTCGGATGGCTACACCTTC. The genes are TRBV20-1 and TRBJ1-2; D uncertain. In germline, CDR1 is DFQATT, CDR2 SNEGSKA (reference sequence). The CDR3 is 13 amino acids. The V end was cut by 0 bases, the J end by 6 bases, with 11 bases between.

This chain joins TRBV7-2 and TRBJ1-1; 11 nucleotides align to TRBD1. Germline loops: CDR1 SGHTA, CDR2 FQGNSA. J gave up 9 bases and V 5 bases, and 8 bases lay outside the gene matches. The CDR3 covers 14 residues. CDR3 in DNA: TGTGCCAGCAGCCCAATGGACAGGGGGCGAAAAGCTTTCTTT. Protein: CASSPMDRGRKAFF.

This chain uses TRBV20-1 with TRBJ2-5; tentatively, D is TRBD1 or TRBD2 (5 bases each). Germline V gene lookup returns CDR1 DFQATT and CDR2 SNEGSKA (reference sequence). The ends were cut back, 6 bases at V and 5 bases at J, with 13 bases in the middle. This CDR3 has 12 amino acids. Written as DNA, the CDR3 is TGCAGTGCCCGGGACGCATCGGAGACCCAGTACTTC. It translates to CSARDASETQYF.

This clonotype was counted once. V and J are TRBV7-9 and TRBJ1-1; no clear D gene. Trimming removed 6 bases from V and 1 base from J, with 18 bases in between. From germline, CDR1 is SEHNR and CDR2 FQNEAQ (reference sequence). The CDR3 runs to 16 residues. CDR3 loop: CASSPDAPWTNTEAFF. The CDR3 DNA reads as TGTGCCAGCAGTCCCGACGCCCCTTGGACGAACACTGAAGCTTTCTTT.

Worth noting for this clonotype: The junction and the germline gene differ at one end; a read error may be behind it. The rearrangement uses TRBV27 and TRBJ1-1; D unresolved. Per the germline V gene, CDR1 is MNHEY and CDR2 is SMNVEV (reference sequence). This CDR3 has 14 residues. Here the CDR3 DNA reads TGTGCCACCAGTTTGCGGGCAGTCAACACTGAAGCTTTCTTT. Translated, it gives CATSLRAVNTEAFF.

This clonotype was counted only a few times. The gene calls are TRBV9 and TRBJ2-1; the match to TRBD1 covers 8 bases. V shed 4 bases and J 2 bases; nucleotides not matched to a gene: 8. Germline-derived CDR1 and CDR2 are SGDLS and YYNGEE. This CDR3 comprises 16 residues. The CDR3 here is CASSLSGTGTYNEQFF. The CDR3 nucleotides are TGTGCCAGCAGCCTCTCCGGGACAGGAACCTACAATGAGCAGTTCTTC.

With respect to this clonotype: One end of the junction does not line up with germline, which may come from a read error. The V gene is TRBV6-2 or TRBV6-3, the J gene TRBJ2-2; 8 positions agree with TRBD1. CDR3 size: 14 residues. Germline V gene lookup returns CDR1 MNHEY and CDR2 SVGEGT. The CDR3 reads CAGRRTGSTGELFF. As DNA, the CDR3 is TGTGCCGGCAGGAGGACAGGGAGCACCGGGGAGCTGTTTTTT.

CDR3 in amino acids: CASSVAPGTLNTEAFF. Written as DNA, the CDR3 is TGTGCCAGCAGCGTAGCTCCCGGGACACTGAACACTGAAGCTTTCTTT. The chain couples TRBV9 to TRBJ1-1; D perhaps matches TRBD1 (6 bases). CDR3 size: 16 residues. Germline lookup yields CDR1 SGDLS and CDR2 YYNGEE. V was trimmed by 0 bases and J by 0 bases, leaving 12 bases between them.

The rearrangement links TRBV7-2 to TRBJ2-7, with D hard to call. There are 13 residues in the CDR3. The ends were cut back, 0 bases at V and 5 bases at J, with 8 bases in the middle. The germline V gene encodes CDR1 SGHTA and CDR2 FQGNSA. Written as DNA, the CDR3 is TGTGCCAGCAGCTTAGCGAAAGGTAACGAGCAGTACTTC. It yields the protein CASSLAKGNEQYF.

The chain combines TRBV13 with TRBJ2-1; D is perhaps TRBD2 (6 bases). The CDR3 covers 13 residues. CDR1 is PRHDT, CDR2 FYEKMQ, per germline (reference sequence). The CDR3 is CASGRSSYNEQFF. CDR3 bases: TGTGCTAGCGGACGGAGCTCCTACAATGAGCAGTTCTTC. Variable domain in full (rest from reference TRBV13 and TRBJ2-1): AAGVIQSPRHLIKEKRETATLKCYPIPRHDTVYWYQQGPGQDPQFLISFYEKMQSDKGSIPDRFSAQQFSDYHSELNMSSLELGDSALYFCASGRSSYNEQFFGPGTRLTVL.

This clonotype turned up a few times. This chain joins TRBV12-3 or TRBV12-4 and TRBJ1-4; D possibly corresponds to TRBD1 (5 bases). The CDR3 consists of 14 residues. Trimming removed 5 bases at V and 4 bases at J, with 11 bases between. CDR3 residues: CASSATGRNEKLFF. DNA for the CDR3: TGTGCCAGCAGTGCCACGGGACGTAATGAAAAACTGTTTTTT.

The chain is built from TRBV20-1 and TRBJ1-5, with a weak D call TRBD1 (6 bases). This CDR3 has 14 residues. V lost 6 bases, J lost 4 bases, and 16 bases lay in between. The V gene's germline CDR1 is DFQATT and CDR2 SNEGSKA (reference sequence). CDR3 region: CSASRDTFNQPQHF. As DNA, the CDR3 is TGCAGTGCCAGCAGGGACACTTTTAATCAGCCCCAGCATTTT.

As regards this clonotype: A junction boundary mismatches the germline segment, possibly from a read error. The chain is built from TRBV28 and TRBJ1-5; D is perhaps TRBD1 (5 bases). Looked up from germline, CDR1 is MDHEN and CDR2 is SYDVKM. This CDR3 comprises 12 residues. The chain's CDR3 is CVSSPQRGPQHF. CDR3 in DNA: TGTGTCAGCAGTCCCCAGAGGGGCCCCCAGCATTTT. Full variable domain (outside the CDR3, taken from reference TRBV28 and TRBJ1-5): DVKVTQSSRYLVKRTGEKVFLECVQDMDHENMFWYRQDPGLGLRLIYFSYDVKMKEKGDIPEGYSVSREKKERFSLILESASTNQTSMYLCVSSPQRGPQHFGDGTRLSIL.

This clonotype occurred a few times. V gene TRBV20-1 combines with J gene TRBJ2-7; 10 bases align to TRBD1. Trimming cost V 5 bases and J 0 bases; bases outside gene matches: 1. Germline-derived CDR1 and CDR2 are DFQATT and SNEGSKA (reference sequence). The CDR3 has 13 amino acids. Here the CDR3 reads CSAGTGASYEQYF. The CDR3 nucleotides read TGCAGTGCTGGGACAGGGGCCTCCTACGAGCAGTACTTC.

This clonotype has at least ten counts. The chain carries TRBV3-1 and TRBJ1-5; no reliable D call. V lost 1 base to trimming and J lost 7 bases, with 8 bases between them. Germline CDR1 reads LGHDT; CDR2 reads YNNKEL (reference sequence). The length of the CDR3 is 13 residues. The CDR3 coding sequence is TGTGCCAGCAGCCAAGGGCTCGGCCAGCCCCAGCATTTT. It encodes CASSQGLGQPQHF.

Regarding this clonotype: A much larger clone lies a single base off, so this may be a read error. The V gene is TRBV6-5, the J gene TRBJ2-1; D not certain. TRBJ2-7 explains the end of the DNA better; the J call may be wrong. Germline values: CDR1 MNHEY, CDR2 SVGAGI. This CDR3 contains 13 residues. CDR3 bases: TGTGCCTCCTTTCCCCCAGGCTACAATGAGCAGTACTTC. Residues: CASFPPGYNEQYF.

The CDR3 reads CAISDWGAEAFF. The CDR3 nucleotides read TGTGCCATCAGTGACTGGGGGGCTGAAGCTTTCTTT. The chain is built from TRBV10-3 and TRBJ1-1; D is perhaps TRBD1 (5 bases). The V gene's germline CDR1 is ENHRY and CDR2 SYGVKD. V gave up 3 bases and J gave up 6 bases, with 8 bases separating them. The CDR3 sequence is 12 residues long.

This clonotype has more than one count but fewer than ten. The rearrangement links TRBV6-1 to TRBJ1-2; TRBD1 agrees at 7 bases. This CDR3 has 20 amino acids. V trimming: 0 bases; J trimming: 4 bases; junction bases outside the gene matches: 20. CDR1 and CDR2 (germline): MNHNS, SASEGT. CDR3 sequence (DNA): TGTGCCAGCAGTGAAGCCCCTGGGTCACCTTACAGGGGCACGGCCTATGGCTACACCTTC. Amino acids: CASSEAPGSPYRGTAYGYTF.